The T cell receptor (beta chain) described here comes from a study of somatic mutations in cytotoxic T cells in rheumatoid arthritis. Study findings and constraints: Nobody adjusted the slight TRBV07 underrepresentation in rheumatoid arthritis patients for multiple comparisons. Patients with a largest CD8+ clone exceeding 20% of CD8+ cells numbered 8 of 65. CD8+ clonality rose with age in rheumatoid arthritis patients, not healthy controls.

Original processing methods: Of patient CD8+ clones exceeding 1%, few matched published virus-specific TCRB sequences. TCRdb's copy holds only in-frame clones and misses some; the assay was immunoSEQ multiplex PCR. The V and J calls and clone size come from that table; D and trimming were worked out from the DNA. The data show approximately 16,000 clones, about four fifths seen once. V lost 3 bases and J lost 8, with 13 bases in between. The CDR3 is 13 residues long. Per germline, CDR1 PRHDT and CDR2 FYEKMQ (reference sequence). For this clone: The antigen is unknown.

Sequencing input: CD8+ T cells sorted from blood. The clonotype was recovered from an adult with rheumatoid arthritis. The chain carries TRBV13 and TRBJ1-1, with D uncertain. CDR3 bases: TGTGCCAGCAGCTTCTTCTCGAGTGGGGAAGCTTTCTTT. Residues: CASSFFSSGEAFF. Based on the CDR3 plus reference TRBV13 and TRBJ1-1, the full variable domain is AAGVIQSPRHLIKEKRETATLKCYPIPRHDTVYWYQQGPGQDPQFLISFYEKMQSDKGSIPDRFSAQQFSDYHSELNMSSLELGDSALYFCASSFFSSGEAFFGQGTRLTVV.